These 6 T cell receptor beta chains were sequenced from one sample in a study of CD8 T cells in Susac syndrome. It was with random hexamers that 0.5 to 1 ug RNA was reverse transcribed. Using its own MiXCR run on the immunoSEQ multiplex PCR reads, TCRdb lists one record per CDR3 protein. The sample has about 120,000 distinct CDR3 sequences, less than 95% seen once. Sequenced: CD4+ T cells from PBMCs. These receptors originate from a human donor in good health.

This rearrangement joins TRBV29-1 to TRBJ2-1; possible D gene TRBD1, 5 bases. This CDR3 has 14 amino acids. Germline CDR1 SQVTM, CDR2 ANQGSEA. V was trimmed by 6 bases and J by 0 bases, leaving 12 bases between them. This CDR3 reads CSVLTESSYNEQFF. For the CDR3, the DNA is TGCAGCGTCCTGACAGAAAGCTCCTACAATGAGCAGTTCTTC.

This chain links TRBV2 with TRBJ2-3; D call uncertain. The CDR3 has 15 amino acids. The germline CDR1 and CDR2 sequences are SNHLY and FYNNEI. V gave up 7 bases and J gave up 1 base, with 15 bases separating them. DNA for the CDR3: TGTGCCAGCAAGAACGAACCCGGAGGCACAGATACGCAGTATTTT. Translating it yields CASKNEPGGTDTQYF.

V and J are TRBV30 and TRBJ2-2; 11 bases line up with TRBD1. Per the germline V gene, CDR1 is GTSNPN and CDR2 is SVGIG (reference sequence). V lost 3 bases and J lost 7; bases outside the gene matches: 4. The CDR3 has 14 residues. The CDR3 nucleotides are TGTGCCTGGAGCGGACAGGGGGCAGGCGGGGAGCTGTTTTTT. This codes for CAWSGQGAGGELFF.

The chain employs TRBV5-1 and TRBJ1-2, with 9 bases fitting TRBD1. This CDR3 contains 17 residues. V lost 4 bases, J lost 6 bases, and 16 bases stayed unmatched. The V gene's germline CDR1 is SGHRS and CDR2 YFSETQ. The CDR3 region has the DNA TGCGCCAGCAGCCCTTGGCCCCCGGGACAGGGCATTCATGGCTACACCTTC. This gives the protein CASSPWPPGQGIHGYTF.

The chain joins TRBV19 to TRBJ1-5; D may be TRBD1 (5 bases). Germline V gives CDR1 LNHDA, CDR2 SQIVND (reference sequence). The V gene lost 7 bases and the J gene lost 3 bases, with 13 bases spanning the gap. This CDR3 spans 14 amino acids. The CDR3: CASTPGQFNQPQHF. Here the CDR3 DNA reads TGTGCCAGTACCCCAGGGCAGTTCAATCAGCCCCAGCATTTT.

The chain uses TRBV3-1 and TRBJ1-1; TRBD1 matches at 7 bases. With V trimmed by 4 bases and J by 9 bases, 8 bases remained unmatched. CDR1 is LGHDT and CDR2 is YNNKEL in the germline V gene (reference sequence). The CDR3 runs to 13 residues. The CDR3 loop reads CASSPRQGSKAFF. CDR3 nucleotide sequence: TGTGCCAGCAGCCCCAGACAGGGTTCGAAAGCTTTCTTT.